What follows describes a single TCR beta chain. Using immunoSEQ multiplex PCR, the repertoire was profiled, and TCRdb retains in-frame clones only, with some absent. This table holds more than 130,000 clones, under 85% found once. This entry belongs to a study of blood T cell repertoires in COVID-19. V trimming: 7 bases; J trimming: 2 bases; junction bases outside the gene matches: 9. There are 14 residues in the CDR3. CDR1 and CDR2 (germline): SQVTM, ANQGSEA. The chain links TRBV29-1 to TRBJ1-1, with 8 bases matching TRBD1. This clonotype was obtained from a woman of 80 years or more in a cohort sampled during active or convalescent COVID-19. The sample consisted of peripheral blood. This CDR3 reads CSALKDRENTEAFF. CDR3 nucleotide sequence: TGCAGCGCCCTGAAGGACAGGGAAAACACTGAAGCTTTCTTT.